Listed below are T cell receptor beta chains from one sample, sequenced in a study of blood T cells in healthy people across ages. TCRdb redid the calling of the 5' RACE reads with MiXCR, one entry per CDR3 protein. This table holds over 950,000 distinct CDR3 sequences, roughly 47% found once. The specimen was blood. The source of these receptors is a woman aged 60-70 years in good health. Each CDR3 is given with its conserved first and last residue. A D gene is named only where the DNA matches it firmly. Where a row states a size, it is once, few, many or the class of an expanded clone; other rows omit it.

>TRBV11-2|.|.|TRBJ1-2
TGTGCCAGCAGCTTCGGGTTCGAGGGCGGGGGCTACACCTTC
CASSFGFEGGGYTF
>TRBV20-1|TRBD2|once|TRBJ2-5
TGCAGTGCTCCGGATTTTAGCGGGATAAGGGAGACCCAGTACTTC
CSAPDFSGIRETQYF
>TRBV4-1|.|few|TRBJ2-7
TGCGCCAGCAGCCGGGGACTTTACTACGAGCAGTACTTC
CASSRGLYYEQYF
>TRBV6-6|.|.|TRBJ2-1
TGTGCCAGCACCTACGCTAATACGAACTACAATGAGCAGTTCTTC
CASTYANTNYNEQFF
>TRBV20-1|TRBD2|many|TRBJ2-3
TGCAGTCCGAACCACGGGACTAGCCCCTATACGCAGTATTTT
CSPNHGTSPYTQYF
>TRBV4-1|.|.|TRBJ1-2
TGCGCCAGCAGCCAGCTGGGGGTCGACTATGGCTACACCTTC
CASSQLGVDYGYTF
>TRBV20-1|.|few|TRBJ2-4
TGCAGTGCTAGTGGGACACCTATAAACATTCAGTACTTC
CSASGTPINIQYF
>TRBV13|.|few|TRBJ2-2
TGTGCCAGCAGCTTATGGGGTACCAGGATGAACACCGGGGAGCTGTTTTTT
CASSLWGTRMNTGELFF
>TRBV5-1|.|.|TRBJ2-6
TGCGCCAGCAGCTGGGGATCAGTGTATCGGGCTGGGGCCAACGTCCTGACTTTC
CASSWGSVYRAGANVLTF
>TRBV4-2|TRBD2|many|TRBJ2-7
TGTGCCAGCAGCCCTAGCGGGAGGTCCTACGAGCAGTACTTC
CASSPSGRSYEQYF
>TRBV28|TRBD2|.|TRBJ2-5
TGTGCCAGCAGTTCCGTCAGACTAGCGGGAGCGATCGTGGGAGAGACCCAGTACTTC
CASSSVRLAGAIVGETQYF
>TRBV20-1|.|.|TRBJ2-3
TGCAGTGCTCCCTGGACAGGCACAGATACGCAGTATTTT
CSAPWTGTDTQYF
>TRBV4-1|.|.|TRBJ1-4
TGCGCCAGCAGCCAAGATCGGTTGTCCTCCGGAAAACTGTTTTTT
CASSQDRLSSGKLFF
>TRBV6-2/TRBV6-3|.|.|TRBJ2-7
TGTGCCAGCAGTTACGTCAGGGGATCGGGCGAGCAGTACTTC
CASSYVRGSGEQYF
>TRBV28|TRBD2|.|TRBJ2-7
TGTGCCAGCAGTCCGACCTCCGGACTAGCGGTAAACTACGAGCAGTACTTC
CASSPTSGLAVNYEQYF
>TRBV4-3|TRBD1|few|TRBJ2-5
TGCGCCAGCAGCCAAGGGTACAGGGGTTGGGAGACCCAGTACTTC
CASSQGYRGWETQYF
>TRBV27|TRBD1|few|TRBJ1-5
TGTGCCAGCAGCGTGACAACTCCGGGACAGGGTCTGCCCCAGCATTTT
CASSVTTPGQGLPQHF
>TRBV5-1|.|few|TRBJ1-2
TGCGCCAGCAGCCCCGGGGCGTTGTTCTATGGCTACACCTTC
CASSPGALFYGYTF
>TRBV29-1|TRBD1|.|TRBJ2-1
TGCAGCGTGCAGGGGGCAGGATCCTACACTGAGCAGTTCTTC
CSVQGAGSYTEQFF
>TRBV29-1|TRBD1|.|TRBJ2-1
TGCAGCGTCGATAGACAGGGGATCCCAACTGAGCAGTTCTTC
CSVDRQGIPTEQFF
>TRBV20-1|.|.|TRBJ1-5
TGCAGTGCTAGAGTTCCAGGAGGGGGCAATCAGCCCCAGCATTTT
CSARVPGGGNQPQHF
>TRBV4-3|TRBD2|.|TRBJ2-7
TGCGCCGGCAGCAGCCGACTAGCGGGTGATTACGAGCAGTACTTC
CAGSSRLAGDYEQYF
>TRBV28|.|.|TRBJ2-4
TGTGCCAGCAGCGGGACAGCCCCACGGGAGCAGTACTTC
CASSGTAPREQYF
>TRBV20-1|TRBD1|few|TRBJ1-2
TGCAGTGCTAGACCCTCCGGACAGGGAGGGAGGTATGGCTACACCTTC
CSARPSGQGGRYGYTF
>TRBV9|.|few|TRBJ2-1
TGTGCCAGCAGCGTAGGCCAACAGGGATACTCCTACAATGAGCAGTTCTTC
CASSVGQQGYSYNEQFF
>TRBV7-3|TRBD2|.|TRBJ2-7
TGTGCCAGCAGTTTAACTAGCGGGGGATTCTACGAGCAGTACTTC
CASSLTSGGFYEQYF
>TRBV5-6|TRBD2|few|TRBJ2-7
TGTGCCAGCAGCTTGGACCCGGGACTAGCGAGCTACGAGCAGTACTTC
CASSLDPGLASYEQYF
>TRBV6-6|.|.|TRBJ2-5
TGTGCCAGTCAAATGTCGGGAGAAGAGACCCAGTACTTC
CASQMSGEETQYF
>TRBV20-1|TRBD2|once|TRBJ2-5
TGCAGTGCCGATGAGGGACTAGCTCAGGAGACCCAGTACTTC
CSADEGLAQETQYF
>TRBV3-1|.|.|TRBJ2-3
TGTGCCAGCAGCCAAAAGGGCACAGATACGCAGTATTTT
CASSQKGTDTQYF
>TRBV6-1|.|.|TRBJ1-2
TGTGCCAGCAAGAAGACAGGTCAACTCCTCTATGGCTACACCTTC
CASKKTGQLLYGYTF
>TRBV4-1|.|few|TRBJ2-6
TGCGCCAGCAGCCAAGCTTCGGTACGGGGATCTACGGCCAACGTCCTGACTTTC
CASSQASVRGSTANVLTF
>TRBV7-2|.|.|TRBJ2-1
TGTGCCAGCAGCTTAGATTATCCTGGACTCCCTAAAGATGAGCAGTTCTTC
CASSLDYPGLPKDEQFF
>TRBV28|TRBD2|.|TRBJ2-5
TGTGCCAGCAGTTCCCACCGGGACGGGGGGCAAGAGACCCAGTACTTC
CASSSHRDGGQETQYF
>TRBV20-1|.|.|TRBJ2-4
TGCAGTGCAGAAGGGAATCCCAAAAACATTCAGTACTTC
CSAEGNPKNIQYF
>TRBV27|TRBD1|.|TRBJ2-3
TGTACCAGCAGTTTGGTAGGACAGGGAGGTGATACGCAGTATTTT
CTSSLVGQGGDTQYF
>TRBV20-1|.|once|TRBJ1-5
TGCAGTGCTAGAGATACACGGATTAATCAGCCCCAGCATTTT
CSARDTRINQPQHF
>TRBV7-2|TRBD1|.|TRBJ2-7
TGTGCCAACAGCCCCGGGACAGGCTACGAGCAGTACTTC
CANSPGTGYEQYF
>TRBV7-8|TRBD2|few|TRBJ2-3
TGTGCCAGCAGCGCGGGACTAGCGGGAGATCCAGATACGCAGTATTTT
CASSAGLAGDPDTQYF
>TRBV7-2|.|.|TRBJ2-5
TGTGCCAGCAGCTTAGGACGGATGTACCAAGAGACCCAGTACTTC
CASSLGRMYQETQYF
>TRBV29-1|.|.|TRBJ1-1
TGCAGCGTTGAACCCCCGTTAAGCATGAACACTGAAGCTTTCTTT
CSVEPPLSMNTEAFF
>TRBV20-1|TRBD1|.|TRBJ1-2
TGCAGTGCTAGAGGGACAGGGCGGATTGTAAGTGGCTACACCTTC
CSARGTGRIVSGYTF
>TRBV11-2|.|.|TRBJ1-4
TGTGCCAGCAGCTTAGGGACCTATGAAAAACTGTTTTTT
CASSLGTYEKLFF
>TRBV4-2|.|few|TRBJ1-4
TGTGCCAGCAGCCAGGCCACAGCGGGACTGTTTTTT
CASSQATAGLFF
>TRBV2|TRBD1|.|TRBJ1-5
TGTGCCAGCAGAGGGGACAGGGTAGATCAGCCCCAGCATTTT
CASRGDRVDQPQHF
>TRBV10-3|.|.|TRBJ2-1
TGTGCCATCACCTCGTCGGTCCCCTACTCCTACAATGAGCAGTTCTTC
CAITSSVPYSYNEQFF
>TRBV7-9|.|.|TRBJ2-3
TGTGCCAGCAGCCAAATCGGCACTAGCACAGATACGCAGTATTTT
CASSQIGTSTDTQYF
>TRBV7-9|.|.|TRBJ2-5
TGTGCCAGCAGCTCCCATGGACCCGGGGTTAAGACCCAGTACTTC
CASSSHGPGVKTQYF
>TRBV4-2|TRBD2|.|TRBJ2-3
TGTGCCAGCAGCCTCGGTATACACGGCGGGAGTGAAGATACGCAGTATTTT
CASSLGIHGGSEDTQYF
>TRBV12-3/TRBV12-4|.|.|TRBJ1-5
TGTGCCAGCAGTTTTGATCGGGGGGGAATTAGCAATCAGCCCCAGCATTTT
CASSFDRGGISNQPQHF
>TRBV20-1|TRBD1|.|TRBJ2-1
TGCAGGGCCGGAAGGGCAGGGGGCACGAATGAGCAGTTCTTC
CRAGRAGGTNEQFF
>TRBV5-1|.|.|TRBJ2-3
TGCGCCAGCAGCTTGGTGGTAGCGGAGAGCACAGATACGCAGTATTTT
CASSLVVAESTDTQYF
>TRBV6-5|TRBD2|.|TRBJ2-5
TGTGCCAGCAGCCTTAGCGGGAGGGGAGACAATGAGCAGTACTTC
CASSLSGRGDNEQYF
>TRBV7-9|.|.|TRBJ2-5
TGTGCCAGCAGCCCAAATACTCCTTACCAAGAGACCCAGTACTTC
CASSPNTPYQETQYF
>TRBV7-2|TRBD2|.|TRBJ2-5
TGTGCCAGCAGCTTAAATTCTGCTAGCGGGAGCACCGTCCTGGGGACCCAGTACTTC
CASSLNSASGSTVLGTQYF
>TRBV29-1|.|once|TRBJ1-1
TGCAGCGTTGGACGGATAATGAACACTGAAGCTTTCTTT
CSVGRIMNTEAFF
>TRBV24-1|.|.|TRBJ2-6
TGTGCCACCAGTGCCTCTGGGGCCAACGTCCTGACTTTC
CATSASGANVLTF